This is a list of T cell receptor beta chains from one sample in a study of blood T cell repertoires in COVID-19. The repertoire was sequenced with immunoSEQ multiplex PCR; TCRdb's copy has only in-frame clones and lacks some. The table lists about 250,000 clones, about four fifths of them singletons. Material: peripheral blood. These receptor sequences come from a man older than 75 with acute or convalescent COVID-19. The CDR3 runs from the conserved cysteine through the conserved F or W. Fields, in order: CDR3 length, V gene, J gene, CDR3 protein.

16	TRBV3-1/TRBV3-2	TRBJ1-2	CASSQGLEGRGDGYTF
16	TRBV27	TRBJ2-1	CASSLFGSFSYNEQFF
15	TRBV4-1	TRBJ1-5	CASSQLGQGNEPQHF
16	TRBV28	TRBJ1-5	CASSLQGLHLNQPQHF
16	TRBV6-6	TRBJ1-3	CASSYSNRQGSSGIYF
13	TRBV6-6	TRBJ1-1	CASSYDGDTEAFF
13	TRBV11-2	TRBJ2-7	CASSLERTWEQYF
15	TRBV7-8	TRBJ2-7	CASSILGTRYPEQYF
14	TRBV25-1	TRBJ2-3	CASLGGGHTDTQYF
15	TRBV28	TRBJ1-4	CASSVGGIPNEKLFF
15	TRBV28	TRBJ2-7	CASSPSGTRPYEQYF
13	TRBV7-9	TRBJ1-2	CASSRGKGSGYTF
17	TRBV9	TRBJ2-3	CASSLTGTSGSTDTQYF
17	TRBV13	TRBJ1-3	CASSRPYRGRDGNTIYF
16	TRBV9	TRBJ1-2	CASSDSTGPHLYGYTF
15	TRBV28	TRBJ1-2	CASSLPRGANYGYTF
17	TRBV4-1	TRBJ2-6	CASSQVITGTGANVLTF
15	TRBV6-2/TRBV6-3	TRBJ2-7	CASSPDRGLSYEQYF
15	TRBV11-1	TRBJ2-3	CASSLELAGVSTQYF
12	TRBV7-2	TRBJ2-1	CASRRGANEQFF
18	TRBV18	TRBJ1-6	CASSPTGGFSSYNSPLHF
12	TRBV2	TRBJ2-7	CASRADSHEQYF
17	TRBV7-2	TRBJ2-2	CASSLGSPGTGSGELFF
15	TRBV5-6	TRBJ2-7	CASSLRQGARTQQYF
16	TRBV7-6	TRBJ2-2	CARTFSGGAHTGELFF
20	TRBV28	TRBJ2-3	CASSLPGEGLAGGQQDTQYF
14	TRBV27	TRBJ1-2	CASSEGSGNYGYTF
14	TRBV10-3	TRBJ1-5	CAISGAQGVQPQHF
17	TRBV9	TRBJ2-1	CASSPWGGGEVYNEQFF
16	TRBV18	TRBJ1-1	CASSLRQKSMNTEAFF
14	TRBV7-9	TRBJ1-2	CASSLNRADYGYTF
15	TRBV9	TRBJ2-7	CASSSGHSPIYEQYF
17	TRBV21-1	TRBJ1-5	CASSILGQGASNQPQHF
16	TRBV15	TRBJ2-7	CATSRGGTRPSYEQYF
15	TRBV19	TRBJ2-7	CASSTLQGSGYEQYF
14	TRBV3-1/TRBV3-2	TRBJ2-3	CASSHKLHRYTQYF
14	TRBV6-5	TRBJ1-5	CATSREQGAQPQHF
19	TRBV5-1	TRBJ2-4	CASSLASSGGRVAKNIQYF
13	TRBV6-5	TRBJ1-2	CASSDTTGKSYTF
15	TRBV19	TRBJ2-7	CASSIASGPSYEQYF
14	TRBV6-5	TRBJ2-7	CASRPGTSGYEQYF
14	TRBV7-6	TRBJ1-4	CASSTDRVGEKLFF
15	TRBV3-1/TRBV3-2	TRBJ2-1	CASSHDLAGRSEQFF
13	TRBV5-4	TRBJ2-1	CASSLPGYNEQFF
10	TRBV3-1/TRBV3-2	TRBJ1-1	CASKGTEAFF
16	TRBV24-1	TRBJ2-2	CATSDPGQGITGELFF
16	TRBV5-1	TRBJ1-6	CASSRTGTGGSSPLHF
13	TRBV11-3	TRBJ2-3	CASSPSRRGTQYF
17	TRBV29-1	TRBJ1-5	CSVALSGAGLGDQPQHF
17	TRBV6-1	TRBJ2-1	CASSEAGLAGSKDEQFF
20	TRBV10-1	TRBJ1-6	CASSESRPMKQGRKDSPLHF
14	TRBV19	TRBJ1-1	CASIADMLNTEAFF
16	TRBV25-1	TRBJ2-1	CASSELESKRANEQFF
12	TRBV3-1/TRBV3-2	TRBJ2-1	CASSQGLSEQFF
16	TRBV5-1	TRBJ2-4	CASSLRGLIAKNIQYF
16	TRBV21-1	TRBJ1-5	CASSKARQGNNQPQHF
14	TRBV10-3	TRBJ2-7	CATNPLTSGLEQYF
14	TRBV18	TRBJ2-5	CASSRAGGLETQYF